This T cell receptor (beta chain) was captured in a study of type 1 regulatory T cells. On the study more broadly: This in vitro CD4 product, T-allo10, is enriched for Tr1 cells and alloantigen-specific.

This clonotype was detected only a few times. Its antigen is as yet unknown. V lost 6 bases to trimming and J lost 4 bases, with 12 bases between them. Germline lookup yields CDR1 WNHNN and CDR2 SYGVQD (reference sequence). The CDR3 is 14 amino acids. Study-wide findings and caveats: Tr1 cells had a more restricted TCR repertoire than non-Tr1 cells.

TCRdb analysed the reads with MiXCR anew, one entry per CDR3 protein. The data show 55,000 to 65,000 distinct CDR3 sequences, 62% seen once. The chain uses TRBV10-1 and TRBJ2-2, with D perhaps matching TRBD2 (6 bases). The sample consisted of cultured non-Tr1 T cells, either the whole culture or a sorted T cell fraction (not recorded which). This clonotype originated in a human donor in good health. CDR3 region: CASRSGLLTGELFF. Here the CDR3 DNA reads TGCGCCAGCAGATCGGGACTTCTCACCGGGGAGCTGTTTTTT.